Following are 8 T cell receptor beta chains from one sample sequenced in a study of shared clonotypes between healthy human individuals (TCRdb year 2020). Receptor amplification or capture employed the immunoSEQ multiplex PCR assay. TCRdb took over this immuneACCESS table, retaining in-frame rearrangements with V and J assigned. Such tables are incomplete; in checked studies, under half of the missing clones stem from an unresolved V gene, and the remainder is unexplained. This sample has more than 2 million clones in its table, and around 95% of those were observed once. Around 1.7% of the sample belongs to the ten largest clones. CD8 naive samples were CD45RO-negative cells positively selected for CCR7, giving a CD45RA+CCR7+ population that excluded TemRA cells. The sample was naive CD8+ T cells from PBMCs. The cell subset or site label for this specimen denotes: CD45RA+CCR7+. Source of these receptors: a man between 18 and 29 years old in good health. Some clones in this sample may be carry-over from other donors' samples.

CDR3 nucleotide sequence: TGCGCCAGCTCCGTTGACAGACAGAAAGAGAATGAGCAGTTCTTC. This translates into CASSVDRQKENEQFF. The rearrangement joins TRBV5-1 to TRBJ2-1; D possibly corresponds to TRBD1 (5 bases). The V end was cut by 7 bases, the J end by 7 bases, with 21 bases between. Germline CDR1 reads SGHRS; CDR2 reads YFSETQ. The CDR3 extends over 15 amino acids.

The chain uses TRBV10-3 and TRBJ2-1; 8 bases match TRBD2. CDR3 size: 16 residues. Germline trimming cut 0 bases from V and 8 bases from J; bases unmatched to any gene: 9. Germline V gives CDR1 ENHRY, CDR2 SYGVKD. CDR3 region: CAISESRSGSIYEQFF. CDR3 bases: TGTGCCATCAGTGAGTCCCGCAGCGGGAGTATCTATGAGCAGTTCTTC.

V gene TRBV27 combines with J gene TRBJ2-7, with TRBD1 matching over 10 bases. V lost 4 bases and J lost 5; bases outside the gene matches: 5. There are 14 residues in the CDR3. Germline CDR1 is MNHEY and CDR2 is SMNVEV (reference sequence). CDR3 nucleotide sequence: TGTGCCAGCAGTTCGGGACAGGGGTACCACGAGCAGTACTTC. It codes for CASSSGQGYHEQYF.

This chain links TRBV2 with TRBJ1-5, with 9 nucleotides matching TRBD1. This CDR3 has 15 amino acids. V gave up 6 bases and J gave up 4 bases; unmatched junction bases: 7. The germline V gene has CDR1 SNHLY and CDR2 FYNNEI. This CDR3 reads CASSTGTGRNQPQHF. Here the CDR3 DNA reads TGTGCCAGCAGCACCGGGACAGGGAGGAATCAGCCCCAGCATTTT.

This clone was seen a single time. The chain is built from TRBV7-2 and TRBJ2-4; D is uncertain. Germline loops: CDR1 SGHTA, CDR2 FQGNSA. The V and J ends lost 5 bases and 2 bases respectively, with 16 bases between them. The CDR3 covers 16 residues. DNA of the CDR3: TGTGCCAGCAGCCAAGAATCAAGCCTCTCCAAAAACATTCAGTACTTC. Protein product: CASSQESSLSKNIQYF.

This sequence joins TRBV9 and TRBJ1-1, with D unresolved. Germline CDR1 reads SGDLS; CDR2 reads YYNGEE. The CDR3 extends over 14 amino acids. V was trimmed by 4 bases and J by 7 bases, leaving 17 bases between them. DNA for the CDR3: TGTGCCAGCAGCACTTCACTGGACGGTATTGAAGCTTTCTTT. Translation gives CASSTSLDGIEAFF.

This clone was seen only once. At the DNA level, this CDR3 is encoded by other sequences in the same sample as well. Here the CDR3 reads CASSGRTSGLYEQYF. The CDR3 DNA reads as TGTGCCAGCAGTGGGCGGACTAGCGGGCTCTACGAGCAGTACTTC. This chain connects TRBV6-1 to TRBJ2-7; 11 bases align to TRBD2. Trimming took 4 bases from V and 3 from J; bases not matched to a gene: 5. CDR1 and CDR2 from the germline V gene are MNHNS and SASEGT. This CDR3 comprises 15 residues.

This chain uses TRBV6-6 with TRBJ1-1; 7 bases match TRBD1. The CDR3 has 15 residues. J lost 2 bases, V lost 6 bases, and 9 bases had no gene match. Per the germline V gene, CDR1 is MNHNY and CDR2 is SVGAGI (reference sequence). CDR3 in amino acids: CASRLGGQTNTEAFF. CDR3 bases: TGTGCCAGCAGGCTTGGGGGACAGACTAACACTGAAGCTTTCTTT.